A single sample gave rise to the 20 T cell receptor beta chains below, sequenced in a study of identical twins. TCRdb re-derived calls from the 5' RACE reads in MiXCR, one entry per CDR3 protein. The table includes some 260,000 distinct CDR3 sequences, 11% to 15% detected once. The sequenced sample consisted of memory (CD45RO+) T cells sorted from blood. These receptors all come from a young woman in good health.

This clonotype was counted a few times. This sequence joins TRBV6-1 and TRBJ2-1, with D perhaps TRBD1 or TRBD2 (5 bases each). The ends were cut back, 7 bases at V and 6 bases at J, with 22 bases in the middle. Looked up from germline, CDR1 is MNHNS and CDR2 is SASEGT. This CDR3 has 16 amino acids. CDR3 nucleotides: TGTGCCAGCACACCAGCTGGGGGATTAACAGGCAATGAGCAGTTCTTC. Its protein product is CASTPAGGLTGNEQFF.

V usage is TRBV2 and J usage is TRBJ2-7; D unclear. This CDR3 has 15 residues. Germline values: CDR1 SNHLY, CDR2 FYNNEI. Trimming cost V 4 bases and J 5 bases, with 18 bases left between them. In DNA, the CDR3 is TGTGCCAGCAGTGGAGACCTCCGGGTATTCGACGAGCAGTACTTC. Encoded protein: CASSGDLRVFDEQYF.

The chain carries TRBV27 and TRBJ2-3; 8 bases are a match to TRBD1. The V gene's germline CDR1 is MNHEY and CDR2 SMNVEV (reference sequence). V trimming: 4 bases; J trimming: 2 bases; junction bases outside the gene matches: 5. The CDR3 spans 15 residues. The DNA for the CDR3 is TGTGCCAGCAGTTGGACAGGGTCCCACACAGATACGCAGTATTTT. Amino acid sequence: CASSWTGSHTDTQYF.

This clonotype was observed a few times. The gene calls are TRBV6-1 and TRBJ1-5; 7 bases fit TRBD1. The trim removed 6 bases at V and 4 bases at J, leaving 9 bases unmatched. The CDR3 totals 15 residues. The germline V gene encodes CDR1 MNHNS and CDR2 SASEGT. The CDR3 DNA follows: TGTGCCAGCAGCCGCCGGGACAGAGTAAATCAGCCCCAGCATTTT. It yields the protein CASSRRDRVNQPQHF.

In its sample, this clonotype was seen a few times. The chain uses TRBV4-3 and TRBJ1-1; D uncertain. Trimming left V 0 bases short and J 5 bases short, with 10 bases between. The CDR3 runs to 14 residues. From germline, CDR1 is LGHNA and CDR2 YSLEER. In DNA, the CDR3 is TGCGCCAGCAGCCAAGATGCGGGCCGGACTGAAGCTTTCTTT. Residues: CASSQDAGRTEAFF.

This clonotype was counted at least ten times. The chain uses TRBV10-3 and TRBJ1-1; no definite D call. This CDR3 is built from 15 residues. The V gene's germline CDR1 is ENHRY and CDR2 SYGVKD. Trimming cost V 0 bases and J 1 base, with 9 bases left between them. CDR3 residues: CAISESKIPNTEAFF. The CDR3 coding sequence is TGTGCCATCAGTGAGTCGAAGATTCCGAACACTGAAGCTTTCTTT.

This clonotype appeared many times. The chain links TRBV7-2 to TRBJ2-5; D uncertain. The CDR3 is made up of 12 amino acids. V was trimmed by 5 bases and J by 5 bases, leaving 9 bases between them. CDR1 and CDR2 from the germline V gene are SGHTA and FQGNSA. The chain's CDR3 is CASSPIRETQYF. CDR3 DNA: TGTGCCAGCAGCCCGATCAGGGAGACCCAGTACTTC.

This rearrangement joins TRBV12-3 or TRBV12-4 to TRBJ1-3; D possibly corresponds to TRBD1 (5 bases). The CDR3 extends over 17 amino acids. Trimming cost V 3 bases and J 0 bases, with 15 bases left between them. As DNA, the CDR3 is TGTGCCAGCAGTTTGAGGACTGGGACCTACTCTGGAAACACCATATATTTT. Translation gives CASSLRTGTYSGNTIYF.

The chain employs TRBV7-2 and TRBJ2-7; D may match TRBD1 or TRBD2 (5 bases each). The CDR3 extends over 14 amino acids. V was cut by 4 bases and J by 3 bases, with 13 bases left in between. Germline lookup yields CDR1 SGHTA and CDR2 FQGNSA. CDR3 in DNA: TGTGCCAGCAGCTCCTCCGGGACCAACTACGAGCAGTACTTC. It specifies CASSSSGTNYEQYF.

This clonotype was counted only a few times. The chain combines TRBV20-1 with TRBJ2-5; D gene ambiguous. Germline CDR1 is DFQATT and CDR2 is SNEGSKA (reference sequence). V lost 4 bases, J lost 2 bases, and 11 bases lay in between. This CDR3 has 13 amino acids. As DNA, the CDR3 is TGCAGTGCTATAAGCAGAGAGCAAGAGACCCAGTACTTC. It is translated as CSAISREQETQYF.

This clonotype was detected many times. Written as DNA, the CDR3 is TGTGCCAGCAGCCTTCAACAGGGTTACGAGCAGTACTTC. As protein: CASSLQQGYEQYF. The chain links TRBV5-6 to TRBJ2-7, with D maybe TRBD1 (6 bases). There are 13 residues in the CDR3. V lost 4 bases to trimming and J lost 4 bases, with 12 bases between them. Germline values: CDR1 SGHDT, CDR2 YYEEEE.

This clonotype was counted a few times. CDR3 loop: CASSLAETDKLFF. The CDR3 DNA is TGTGCCAGCAGTTTAGCAGAAACAGATAAACTGTTTTTT. The chain combines TRBV12-3 or TRBV12-4 with TRBJ1-4; D remains unclear. Trimming removed 0 bases from V and 11 bases from J, with 10 bases in between. The CDR3 covers 13 residues.

The chain is built from TRBV7-8 and TRBJ1-1; perhaps TRBD1 as D (6 bases). This CDR3 comprises 15 residues. Germline lookup yields CDR1 SGHVS and CDR2 FQNEAQ. Trimming stripped 2 bases from V and 0 bases from J, with 10 bases between. DNA for the CDR3: TGTGCCAGCAGCTTAAGATCAGGGGTGAACACTGAAGCTTTCTTT. It is translated as CASSLRSGVNTEAFF.

The table lists this clonotype with a few counts. The chain joins TRBV3-1 to TRBJ1-1; D not resolved. CDR1 is LGHDT and CDR2 is YNNKEL in the germline V gene (reference sequence). The V end was cut by 5 bases, the J end by 6 bases, with 7 bases between. The CDR3 covers 11 residues. This chain's CDR3 is CASSGRAEAFF. The CDR3, as DNA: TGTGCCAGCAGCGGACGTGCTGAAGCTTTCTTT.

This clonotype was observed a handful of times. The rearrangement joins TRBV6-1 to TRBJ1-2, with D possibly TRBD1 on 5 matching bases. V gave up 2 bases and J gave up 6 bases, with 7 bases separating them. The CDR3 has 12 residues. Germline loops: CDR1 MNHNS, CDR2 SASEGT. The CDR3 region is CASSESGHGYTF. The CDR3, as DNA: TGTGCCAGCAGTGAATCAGGGCATGGCTACACCTTC.

The chain couples TRBV24-1 to TRBJ2-2; D gene ambiguous. This CDR3 has 12 residues. Germline V gives CDR1 KGHDR, CDR2 SFDVKD. V was shortened by 5 bases and J by 4 bases, with 4 bases between the two germline ends. The CDR3 nucleotides read TGTGCCACCAGTGTGTCCACCGGGGAGCTGTTTTTT. Protein sequence: CATSVSTGELFF.

V gene TRBV2 combines with J gene TRBJ2-1; D not certain. Per germline, CDR1 SNHLY and CDR2 FYNNEI. The ends were cut back, 6 bases at V and 6 bases at J, with 12 bases in the middle. This CDR3 has 13 residues. Written as DNA, the CDR3 is TGTGCCAGCAGGCAGGAAGTTTCCAATGAGCAGTTCTTC. This sequence encodes CASRQEVSNEQFF.

The V call is TRBV7-3, the J call TRBJ2-6, with 7 positions matching TRBD1. Unmatched junction bases numbered 3, after V lost 5 bases and J lost 5 bases. Germline V gene lookup returns CDR1 SGHTA and CDR2 FQGTGA. The CDR3 is made up of 14 amino acids. The CDR3 sequence is CASSPGGWANVLTF. The CDR3 DNA sequence: TGTGCCAGCAGCCCAGGGGGATGGGCCAACGTCCTGACTTTC.

In this sample, this clonotype turned up many times. The CDR3 sequence: CASSLSQGENIQYF. For the CDR3, the DNA is TGTGCCAGCAGCTTAAGTCAGGGCGAAAACATTCAGTACTTC. The chain uses TRBV7-2 and TRBJ2-4; tentatively, D is TRBD1 (5 bases). Deletions cut 2 bases from V and 5 bases from J, with 10 bases between. Germline CDR1 reads SGHTA; CDR2 reads FQGNSA. The CDR3 runs 14 residues. The full variable domain, with the rest looked up from reference TRBV7-2 and TRBJ2-4, is GAGVSQSPSNKVTEKGKDVELRCDPISGHTALYWYRQSLGQGLEFLIYFQGNSAPDKSGLPSDRFSAERTGGSVSTLTIQRTQQEDSAVYLCASSLSQGENIQYFGAGTRLSVL.

This clonotype has just a few counts. One end of the junction varies from germline; a read error may be responsible. This chain links TRBV7-7 with TRBJ1-4; 10 bases align to TRBD1. The CDR3 loop spans 13 amino acids. Per the germline V gene, CDR1 is SSHAT and CDR2 is FNYEAQ (reference sequence). CDR3 DNA sequence: TGTGCTAGCAGCTCGGACAGGGGGGAAAAACTGTTTTTT. It is translated as CASSSDRGEKLFF.